The rows below give T cell receptor beta chains drawn from one sample of a study of T cell responses to AZD1222 COVID-19 vaccine. Some clones are missing from TCRdb's copy, which holds only in-frame ones; the method was immunoSEQ multiplex PCR. The table records about 140,000 clones, just under 95% of them present only once. The sample in question was peripheral blood, obtained on day 0 of AZD1222 vaccination. These receptors were collected from an adult in good health. CDR3s include the opening cysteine and the closing phenylalanine or tryptophan. The D gene is left open where the match is weak. Expanded clones get a size class; other rows say once, few or many, or leave the size out.

j_gene	abundance	d_gene	v_gene	CDR3aa	CDR3nt
TRBJ2-7	NA	NA	TRBV5-6	CASSLAPKRYEQYF	TGTGCCAGCAGCTTGGCTCCCAAACGCTACGAGCAGTACTTC
TRBJ1-6	NA	NA	TRBV9	CASSVVINSPLHF	TGTGCCAGCAGCGTAGTGATAAATTCACCCCTCCACTTT
TRBJ1-1	NA	NA	TRBV28	CASSLVGEGTEAFF	TGTGCCAGCAGTTTGGTCGGGGAAGGGACTGAAGCTTTCTTT
TRBJ1-3	NA	NA	TRBV28	CASRELGAGNTIYF	TGTGCCAGCAGGGAACTGGGGGCTGGAAACACCATATATTTT
TRBJ1-3	NA	NA	TRBV28	CASSLGGMGNTIYF	TGTGCCAGCAGTTTAGGGGGGATGGGAAACACCATATATTTT
TRBJ2-7	NA	TRBD2	TRBV7-9	CASSTSGRPSYEQYF	TGTGCCAGCAGCACCAGCGGGAGGCCCTCCTACGAGCAGTACTTC
TRBJ2-4	NA	NA	TRBV5-1	CASSLGVGTGNIQYF	TGCGCCAGCAGCTTGGGGGTTGGGACCGGGAACATTCAGTACTTC
TRBJ2-2	NA	TRBD1	TRBV28	CASSPGGPGTGNTGELFF	TGTGCCAGCAGCCCTGGGGGCCCCGGGACAGGGAACACCGGGGAGCTGTTTTTT
TRBJ1-5	once	NA	TRBV9	CASSQTGTNQPQHF	TGTGCCAGCAGCCAAACTGGAACCAATCAGCCCCAGCATTTT
TRBJ2-7	NA	NA	TRBV4-1	CASSQSLAGTPTYEQYF	TGCGCCAGCAGCCAATCTCTCGCCGGGACACCGACCTACGAGCAGTACTTC
TRBJ2-7	NA	TRBD1	TRBV14	CASSRRDSLTYEQYF	TGTGCCAGCAGCCGCCGGGACAGCCTAACCTACGAGCAGTACTTC
TRBJ2-7	NA	NA	TRBV11-2	CASSLGRGVRSLYEQYF	TGTGCCAGCAGCTTGGGGCGCGGAGTGCGATCTCTCTACGAGCAGTACTTC
TRBJ1-4	NA	NA	TRBV2	CASSGRAATNEKLFF	TGTGCCAGCAGTGGGAGGGCTGCAACTAATGAAAAACTGTTTTTT
TRBJ2-7	NA	TRBD1	TRBV10-3	CAISEKARGHYEQYF	TGTGCCATCAGTGAAAAGGCCAGGGGGCACTACGAGCAGTACTTC
TRBJ1-5	NA	NA	TRBV19	CASSLEGGFGQPQHF	TGTGCCAGTAGTCTAGAGGGTGGCTTTGGTCAGCCCCAGCATTTT
TRBJ2-5	once	TRBD2	TRBV6-5	CASSYGGGAQETQYF	TGTGCCAGCAGTTACGGGGGGGGAGCCCAAGAGACCCAGTACTTC
TRBJ2-7	once	TRBD2	TRBV27	CASSLLGREGEQYF	TGTGCCAGCAGTTTATTAGGGAGGGAGGGTGAGCAGTACTTC
TRBJ1-4	NA	NA	TRBV4-1	CASSQPMINEKLFF	TGCGCCAGCAGCCAGCCGATGATTAATGAAAAACTGTTTTTT
TRBJ2-1	NA	NA	TRBV24-1	CATSLNRGRERDNEQFF	TGTGCCACCAGCCTCAACAGGGGACGGGAGAGGGACAATGAGCAGTTCTTC
TRBJ2-2	once	TRBD2	TRBV7-9	CASTQRGPGELFF	TGTGCCAGCACCCAGCGGGGGCCCGGGGAGCTGTTTTTT